This T cell receptor beta chain was observed in a study of OX40 agonist ivuxolimab in advanced cancers. Study as a whole: Age averaged around 60 years (range roughly 23 to 79), and around 78% were male.

Patients with a history of autoimmune disease or on systemic immunosuppression were excluded. Trimming pared 5 bases from V and 5 bases from J, leaving 12 bases between. Per germline, CDR1 GTSNPN and CDR2 SVGIG (reference sequence). The CDR3 has 12 residues. The table came from immunoSEQ multiplex PCR; TCRdb's copy has only in-frame clones and leaves some out. Here the sample spans over 30,000 clones, approximately 78% being singletons. The input for sequencing was CD4+ or CD8+ T cells sorted from blood, taken in a trial of the OX40 agonist ivuxolimab. This chain connects TRBV30 to TRBJ1-2; D ambiguous. This TCR came from an adult with an advanced solid tumor such as melanoma, head and neck, liver or kidney cancer. The CDR3 loop is CAWERGGYGYTF. For the CDR3, the DNA is TGTGCCTGGGAGCGGGGAGGTTATGGCTACACCTTC.